These 17 T cell receptor beta chains share one sample of origin, sequenced in a study of neurological immune-mediated disorders. TCRdb called the 5' RACE reads again in MiXCR, with one record for every CDR3 protein. The sample carries about 71,000 distinct CDR3 sequences, 4.5% recorded once. Sequenced: PBMCs. Receptor source: a man aged 25-45 years with multiple sclerosis.

This clonotype was recorded at least ten times. The gene calls are TRBV29-1 and TRBJ1-2, with TRBD1 matching over 7 bases. The CDR3 is 14 amino acids. V was pared by 5 bases and J by 0 bases, with 6 bases of the junction left unmatched. Per germline, CDR1 SQVTM and CDR2 ANQGSEA. The CDR3 here is CSVKGTDSNYGYTF. CDR3 DNA: TGCAGCGTTAAAGGGACAGACTCTAACTATGGCTACACCTTC.

This clonotype was detected only a few times. This chain links TRBV5-1 with TRBJ1-1; D unresolved. The V end was cut by 2 bases, the J end by 4 bases, with 18 bases between. The CDR3 totals 16 residues. From germline, CDR1 is SGHRS and CDR2 YFSETQ. In nucleotides, the CDR3 is TGCGCCAGCAGCTTCCAGCCTGAGGGTGTAGGCACTGAAGCTTTCTTT. It yields the protein CASSFQPEGVGTEAFF.

This chain joins TRBV6-5 and TRBJ1-2, with D perhaps TRBD1 (5 bases). CDR3 length: 14 amino acids. Germline CDR1 is MNHEY and CDR2 is SVGAGI. V was clipped by 5 bases and J by 7 bases, with 17 bases between them. The CDR3, as DNA: TGTGCCAGCAGTCCTCTCGGGGGAGGTGGTGGCTACACCTTC. Its translation is CASSPLGGGGGYTF.

This clonotype was detected ten times or more. V gene TRBV4-1 combines with J gene TRBJ2-7; D may be TRBD1 (6 bases). V lost 1 base and J lost 5, with 9 bases in between. Germline CDR1 reads MGHRA; CDR2 reads YSYEKL. CDR3 length: 13 amino acids. CDR3 in amino acids: CASSQGEGDEQYV. The CDR3 region has the DNA TGCGCCAGCAGCCAAGGAGAGGGGGACGAGCAGTACGTC.

This clonotype was observed many times. V is TRBV5-1 and J is TRBJ1-1; TRBD1 agrees at 7 bases. With 3 bases clipped from V and 11 bases from J, the junction kept 16 bases outside the gene matches. The length of the CDR3 is 15 residues. The germline gives CDR1 SGHRS, CDR2 YFSETQ. In nucleotides, the CDR3 is TGCGCCAGCAGCTCGTCCGGGACAGAGGGGTTTGAGGCTTTCTTT. Its translation is CASSSSGTEGFEAFF.

The rearrangement uses TRBV5-1 and TRBJ2-3; the D gene is possibly TRBD1 (6 bases). This CDR3 is built from 12 residues. Germline CDR1 and CDR2: SGHRS and YFSETQ. Trimming removed 0 bases at V and 14 bases at J, with 13 bases between. CDR3 residues: CASSLAGDTRYF. CDR3 nucleotide sequence: TGCGCCAGCAGCTTGGCTGGGGACACGAGGTATTTT.

The V call is TRBV6-6, the J call TRBJ1-2; TRBD1 matches 9 bases. V dropped 6 bases and J dropped 5; count of bases not matched to a gene: 13. There are 16 residues in the CDR3. Germline values: CDR1 MNHNY, CDR2 SVGAGI (reference sequence). CDR3 coding DNA: TGTGCCAGCAGAGACCTCGACAGGGGGGTACGGTATGGCTACACCTTC. Its translation: CASRDLDRGVRYGYTF.

This clonotype was recorded many times. CDR3 sequence (DNA): TGCGCCAGCAGCTTGATGCCGGGGCCCTCTGGAAACACCATATATTTT. This codes for CASSLMPGPSGNTIYF. The gene calls are TRBV5-1 and TRBJ1-3; maybe TRBD1 (5 bases). Trimming stripped 1 base from V and 0 bases from J, with 11 bases between. The CDR3 is 16 residues long. CDR1 and CDR2 from the germline V gene are SGHRS and YFSETQ. Full variable domain (remainder filled in from reference TRBV5-1 and TRBJ1-3): KAGVTQTPRYLIKTRGQQVTLSCSPISGHRSVSWYQQTPGQGLQFLFEYFSETQRNKGNFPGRFSGRQFSNSRSEMNVSTLELGDSALYLCASSLMPGPSGNTIYFGEGSWLTVV.

Remarks on this clonotype: Germline and junction disagree at one end, which may indicate a read error. The gene calls are TRBV12-3 or TRBV12-4 and TRBJ1-3, with D hard to call. The CDR3 extends over 15 amino acids. CDR3 bases: TGTGCCAGCAGTTTCGGGTTTCGCTCTGGAAACACCACATATTTT. This gives the protein CASSFGFRSGNTTYF.

This clonotype turned up a few times. The chain is built from TRBV5-5 and TRBJ2-3; D gene unclear. V shed 0 bases and J shed 3 bases, with 14 bases lying between them. Looked up from germline, CDR1 is SGHKS and CDR2 is YYEKEE (reference sequence). The CDR3 length is 16 residues. The CDR3 loop is CASSLGNDLGTDTQYF. The CDR3 DNA follows: TGTGCCAGCAGCTTGGGCAACGACCTCGGAACAGATACGCAGTATTTT.

This clonotype was seen many times. The rearrangement links TRBV5-1 to TRBJ2-3; a possible D gene is TRBD2 (7 bases). Germline V gives CDR1 SGHRS, CDR2 YFSETQ. Trimming removed 0 bases from V and 6 bases from J, with 14 bases in between. The CDR3 has 15 residues. The DNA for the CDR3 is TGCGCCAGCAGCTTGGTTGAGGGGGGGTCGGATACGCAGTATTTT. Translation gives CASSLVEGGSDTQYF.

The V call is TRBV7-9, the J call TRBJ1-1; 9 nucleotides agree with TRBD1. The germline V gene has CDR1 SEHNR and CDR2 FQNEAQ (reference sequence). V gave up 5 bases and J gave up 1 base; unmatched junction bases: 5. The CDR3 has 15 amino acids. The CDR3 DNA follows: TGTGCCAGCAGCCCTTCGGACAGGGGGAACACTGAAGCTTTCTTT. This translates into CASSPSDRGNTEAFF.

The genes are TRBV9 and TRBJ2-1, with TRBD2 as a possible D gene (5 bases). CDR3 length: 16 amino acids. Germline V gene lookup returns CDR1 SGDLS and CDR2 YYNGEE. V lost 0 bases and J 3 bases, leaving 13 bases between the germline ends. The CDR3 region is CASSVGPGIGYNEQFF. CDR3 bases: TGTGCCAGCAGCGTAGGGCCGGGGATCGGCTACAATGAGCAGTTCTTC.

The table lists this clonotype with many counts. The chain is built from TRBV7-2 and TRBJ2-2; D ambiguous. CDR3 length: 15 residues. The germline CDR1 and CDR2 sequences are SGHTA and FQGNSA. Between the trimmed V and J ends, which lost 5 bases and 5 bases, there was a span of 15 bases. This CDR3 is CASSQTRDWTGELFF. CDR3 DNA sequence: TGTGCCAGCAGCCAGACGCGCGACTGGACCGGGGAGCTGTTTTTT.

The CDR3 nucleotides are TGTGCCAGCAGTTTCAGGGTTTTGTCTAACTATGGCTACACCTTC. Translation: CASSFRVLSNYGYTF. The chain is built from TRBV12-3 or TRBV12-4 and TRBJ1-2, with D possibly matching TRBD1 (5 bases). This CDR3 contains 15 residues. Trimming took 3 bases from V and 0 from J, leaving 11 bases between them.

This clonotype appeared many times. The chain employs TRBV9 and TRBJ1-2, with D uncertain. Germline V gene sequence: CDR1 SGDLS, CDR2 YYNGEE. Trimming took off 0 bases at V and 7 bases at J, with 13 bases between the two ends. This CDR3 has 14 residues. The CDR3 nucleotides are TGTGCCAGCAGCGTAGCTGAGGGAACGGTTGGCTACACCTTC. Translating it yields CASSVAEGTVGYTF.

This clonotype was counted at least ten times. The chain carries TRBV6-2 or TRBV6-3 and TRBJ1-1; D gene uncertain. Germline-derived CDR1 and CDR2 are MNHEY and SVGEGT. V lost 6 bases to trimming and J lost 3 bases, with 14 bases between them. This CDR3 is 14 amino acids long. DNA for the CDR3: TGTGCCAGCAGACCCCCCGGGAGGGACACTGAAGCTTTCTTT. Translation: CASRPPGRDTEAFF.